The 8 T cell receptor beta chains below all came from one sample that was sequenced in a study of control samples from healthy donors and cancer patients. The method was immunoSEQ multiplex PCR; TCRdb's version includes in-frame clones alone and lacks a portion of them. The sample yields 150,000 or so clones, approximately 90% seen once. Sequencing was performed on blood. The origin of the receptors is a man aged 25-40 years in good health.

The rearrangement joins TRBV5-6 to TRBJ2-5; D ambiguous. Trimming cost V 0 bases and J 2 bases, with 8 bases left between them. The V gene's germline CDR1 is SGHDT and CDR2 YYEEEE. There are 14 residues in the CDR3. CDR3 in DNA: TGTGCCAGCAGCTTGGCATCAGGACAAGAGACCCAGTACTTC. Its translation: CASSLASGQETQYF.

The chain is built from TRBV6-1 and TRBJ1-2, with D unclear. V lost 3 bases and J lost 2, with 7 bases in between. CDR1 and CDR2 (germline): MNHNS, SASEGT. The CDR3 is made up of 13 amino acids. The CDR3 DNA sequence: TGTGCCAGCAGTGAGCTGTTCAACTATGGCTACACCTTC. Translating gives CASSELFNYGYTF.

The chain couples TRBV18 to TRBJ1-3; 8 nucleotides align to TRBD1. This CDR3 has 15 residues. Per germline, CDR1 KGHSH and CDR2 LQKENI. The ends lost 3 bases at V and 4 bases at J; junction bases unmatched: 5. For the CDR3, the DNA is TGTGCCAGCTCACCGCAGGGGGCGCCGGGAAACACCATATATTTT. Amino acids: CASSPQGAPGNTIYF.

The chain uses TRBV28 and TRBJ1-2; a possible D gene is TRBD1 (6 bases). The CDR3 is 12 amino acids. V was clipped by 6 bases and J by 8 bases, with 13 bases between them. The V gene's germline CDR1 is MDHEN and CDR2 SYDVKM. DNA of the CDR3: TGTGCCAGCAGCGTCCGGGGGCGGGGCTACACCTTC. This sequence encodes CASSVRGRGYTF.

Written as DNA, the CDR3 is TGTGCCAGCAGCCCATCCGGGACGGCGGTCTCCTACGAGCAGTACTTC. This sequence encodes CASSPSGTAVSYEQYF. The chain combines TRBV13 with TRBJ2-7; D is perhaps TRBD1 or TRBD2 (5 bases each). With 5 bases removed from V and 0 bases from J, the gap between germline ends came to 17 bases. The CDR3 runs to 16 residues. In germline, CDR1 is PRHDT, CDR2 FYEKMQ (reference sequence).

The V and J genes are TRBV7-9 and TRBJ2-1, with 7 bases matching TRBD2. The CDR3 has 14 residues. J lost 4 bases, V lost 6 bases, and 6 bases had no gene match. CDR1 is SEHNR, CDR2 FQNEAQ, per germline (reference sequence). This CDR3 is CASSRGDLYNEQFF. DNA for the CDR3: TGTGCCAGCAGTCGGGGGGACTTGTACAATGAGCAGTTCTTC.

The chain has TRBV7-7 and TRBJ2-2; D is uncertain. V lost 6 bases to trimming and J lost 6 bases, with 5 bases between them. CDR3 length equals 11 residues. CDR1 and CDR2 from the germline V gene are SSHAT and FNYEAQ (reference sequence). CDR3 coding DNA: TGTGCCAGCAGGGGGTCCGGGGAGCTGTTTTTT. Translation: CASRGSGELFF.

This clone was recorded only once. CDR3 residues: CASSTRQGSSYEQYF. Here the CDR3 DNA reads TGTGCCAGTAGCACCCGACAGGGGAGCTCCTACGAGCAGTACTTC. V and J are TRBV19 and TRBJ2-7, with 8 positions matching TRBD1. Unmatched junction bases numbered 7, after V lost 6 bases and J lost 0 bases. CDR1 and CDR2 from the germline V gene are LNHDA and SQIVND (reference sequence). The CDR3 consists of 15 residues. Full variable domain (outside the CDR3, taken from reference TRBV19 and TRBJ2-7): DGGITQSPKYLFRKEGQNVTLSCEQNLNHDAMYWYRQDPGQGLRLIYYSQIVNDFQKGDIAEGYSVSREKKESFPLTVTSAQKNPTAFYLCASSTRQGSSYEQYFGPGTRLTVT.